These 29 T cell receptor beta chains came from one sample sequenced in a study of response to subunit inactivated influenza vaccine (dated 2018 in TCRdb). The library was produced with RT-PCR. The run used an Illumina HiSeq 2500. The public reads were reprocessed in TCRdb via fastp at Q25 and MiXCR, keeping in-frame beta chains. Entries that share a CDR3 protein sequence are merged under the most common genes and DNA. The sample table holds hundreds of thousands of distinct CDR3 sequences, of which 12% to 15% were seen once. The top ten clonotypes cover 7.6% of the sample. Sequences were derived from PBMCs from blood, sampled 14 to 15 days before vaccination. Source of these receptors: a man in his forties or fifties who received an inactivated influenza vaccine. Donor details come from another sample of the same person, matched by shared clones.

This clonotype was seen a handful of times. The rearrangement links TRBV28 to TRBJ2-1; D is ambiguous. The V end was cut by 3 bases, the J end by 5 bases, with 14 bases between. The CDR3 runs 15 residues. Germline CDR1 reads MDHEN; CDR2 reads SYDVKM. This CDR3 reads CASSFEFGPHNEQFF. In nucleotides, the CDR3 is TGTGCCAGCAGTTTCGAGTTTGGGCCGCACAATGAGCAGTTCTTC.

This clonotype was recorded a few times. The chain links TRBV10-3 to TRBJ1-2; 8 bases align to TRBD1. This CDR3 is 14 amino acids long. V gave up 0 bases and J gave up 7 bases; unmatched junction bases: 4. Germline V gene sequence: CDR1 ENHRY, CDR2 SYGVKD. CDR3 region: CAISESGRGLGYTF. As DNA, the CDR3 is TGTGCCATCAGTGAGTCGGGCAGGGGGCTTGGCTACACCTTC.

The chain couples TRBV3-1 to TRBJ2-2, with D unclear. There are 13 residues in the CDR3. V lost 4 bases, J lost 4 bases, and 7 bases lay in between. Germline V gene sequence: CDR1 LGHDT, CDR2 YNNKEL (reference sequence). CDR3 protein: CASSRPGTGELFF. The CDR3 region has the DNA TGTGCCAGCAGCCGCCCGGGCACCGGGGAGCTGTTTTTT.

This clonotype was seen only a few times. DNA of the CDR3: TGCAGTGCTGCACAGGGGGGCAACAATGAGCAGTTCTTC. It is translated as CSAAQGGNNEQFF. The chain employs TRBV20-1 and TRBJ2-1; TRBD1 aligns across 8 bases. The germline CDR1 and CDR2 sequences are DFQATT and SNEGSKA (reference sequence). Trimming cost V 5 bases and J 5 bases; bases outside gene matches: 5. This CDR3 is built from 13 residues.

The V call is TRBV20-1, the J call TRBJ1-5, with 10 bases matching TRBD1. Germline trimming cut 3 bases from V and 3 bases from J; bases unmatched to any gene: 11. The length of the CDR3 is 17 residues. Germline lookup yields CDR1 DFQATT and CDR2 SNEGSKA (reference sequence). The CDR3 nucleotides read TGCAGTGCTAGGGGAACGGGACAGGGGCTTTACAATCAGCCCCAGCATTTT. Translating it yields CSARGTGQGLYNQPQHF.

On this clonotype itself: A read error may explain this, as a much larger clone is one base away. V and J are TRBV20-1 and TRBJ2-1; 13 bases fit TRBD2. CDR3 length equals 16 residues. Germline assignment: CDR1 DFQATT and CDR2 SNEGSKA (reference sequence). The DNA for the CDR3 is TGCTGTGCTAGAGATCGGACTAGCGGGAGTTGGGGTGAGCAGTTCTTC. It specifies CCARDRTSGSWGEQFF.

This clonotype was observed a few times. This sequence joins TRBV4-1 and TRBJ2-7; 8 bases agree with TRBD1. Per germline, CDR1 MGHRA and CDR2 YSYEKL. Trimming cost V 0 bases and J 3 bases; bases outside gene matches: 4. The CDR3 runs to 15 residues. The CDR3 here is CASSQDPGGIYEQYF. The CDR3 coding sequence is TGCGCCAGCAGCCAAGATCCAGGGGGCATCTACGAGCAGTACTTC.

The chain uses TRBV5-1 and TRBJ2-5; D is ambiguous. This CDR3 is built from 14 residues. Trimming took off 0 bases at V and 3 bases at J, with 9 bases between the two ends. Per the germline V gene, CDR1 is SGHRS and CDR2 is YFSETQ. CDR3 protein: CASSLAPAEETQYF. The CDR3 nucleotides read TGCGCCAGCAGCTTGGCGCCTGCCGAAGAGACCCAGTACTTC.

The chain is built from TRBV4-1 and TRBJ2-7; 7 bases are a match to TRBD2. Germline values: CDR1 MGHRA, CDR2 YSYEKL. This CDR3 region has 17 residues. Unmatched junction bases numbered 15, after V lost 2 bases and J lost 5 bases. As DNA, the CDR3 is TGCGCCAGCAGCCAACAAGCCATTAGCCTGGGAGGGGACGAGCAGTACTTC. Translating it yields CASSQQAISLGGDEQYF.

This clonotype was observed at least ten times. The chain joins TRBV29-1 to TRBJ2-1; 8 positions agree with TRBD2. The length of the CDR3 is 13 residues. V lost 5 bases to trimming and J lost 4 bases; unmatched junction nucleotides: 4. CDR1 and CDR2 from the germline V gene are SQVTM and ANQGSEA. In nucleotides, the CDR3 is TGCAGCGTTATAGGACTAGCTTACAATGAGCAGTTCTTC. This gives the protein CSVIGLAYNEQFF.

This clonotype was seen many times. The J gene is TRBJ2-7, the V gene TRBV3-1; 7 bases line up with TRBD1. Trimming cost V 9 bases and J 4 bases; bases outside gene matches: 12. This CDR3 has 14 amino acids. Germline lookup yields CDR1 LGHDT and CDR2 YNNKEL (reference sequence). The CDR3 DNA follows: TGTGCCAGAGACGTATCCGGGACAGTATACGAGCAGTACTTC. Translation: CARDVSGTVYEQYF.

The chain employs TRBV7-8 and TRBJ1-5, with D maybe TRBD1 (5 bases). The V end lost 3 bases, the J end lost 5 bases, and 20 bases lay between the germline ends. CDR3 length: 17 residues. Looked up from germline, CDR1 is SGHVS and CDR2 is FQNEAQ. The CDR3 loop is CASSFRAGIDFDQPQHF. CDR3 DNA sequence: TGTGCCAGCAGCTTCCGAGCAGGGATTGATTTCGATCAGCCCCAGCATTTT.

This clonotype turned up a few times. The CDR3 region has the DNA TGTGCCAGCACGAGGGCCCAAACGCCAAATGAGCAGTTCTTC. Amino acids: CASTRAQTPNEQFF. The chain employs TRBV6-2 or TRBV6-3 and TRBJ2-1, with D perhaps matching TRBD2 (5 bases). Germline V gene data show CDR1 as MNHEY and CDR2 as SVGEGT. V was pared by 7 bases and J by 7 bases, with 17 bases between. CDR3 size: 14 residues.

This clonotype has a handful of counts. The rearrangement joins TRBV6-1 to TRBJ2-2; 8 nucleotides agree with TRBD1. The V gene's germline CDR1 is MNHNS and CDR2 SASEGT. The junction had 12 bases not matched to a gene; V was cut back by 6 bases and J by 0 bases. The CDR3 contains 18 residues. The CDR3 is CASRLPEGQGANTGELFF. The CDR3, as DNA: TGTGCCAGCAGGCTCCCGGAAGGACAGGGAGCGAACACCGGGGAGCTGTTTTTT.

This clonotype was observed a few times. J is TRBJ1-1 and V is TRBV21-1; TRBD1 was called by the table and not checked on the DNA. TRBV21-1 counts as a pseudogene. This CDR3 spans 17 amino acids. The CDR3 here is CASILRRGREVNTEAFF. Here the CDR3 DNA reads TGTGCCAGCATACTGCGGAGGGGCAGGGAGGTGAACACTGAAGCTTTCTTT.

As regards this clonotype: At one of its ends the junction is not consistent with the germline gene, which may arise from a read error. The chain carries TRBV7-2 and TRBJ2-1, with D possibly being TRBD1 or TRBD2 (6 bases each). Germline values: CDR1 SGHTA, CDR2 FQGNSA. The CDR3 extends over 15 amino acids. Here the CDR3 reads CASSEMGGSYNEHFF. The CDR3, as DNA: TGTGCCAGCAGCGAGATGGGGGGCTCCTACAATGAGCATTTCTTC.

The chain recombines TRBV20-1 with TRBJ2-5, with TRBD2 matching over 15 bases. The V segment lost 5 bases and the J segment 4 bases; nucleotides outside the gene matches: 8. This CDR3 spans 16 amino acids. CDR1 and CDR2 (germline): DFQATT, SNEGSKA (reference sequence). The chain's CDR3 is CSASRTSGRAGETQYF. Here the CDR3 DNA reads TGCAGTGCTTCTCGGACTAGCGGGAGGGCGGGAGAGACCCAGTACTTC.

The V call is TRBV15, the J call TRBJ1-1; TRBD1 is a possible D gene (6 bases). V lost 3 bases and J 11 bases, leaving 16 bases between the germline ends. This CDR3 is built from 13 residues. Germline V gene data show CDR1 as LNHNV and CDR2 as YYDKDF (reference sequence). CDR3 protein: CATSSAGVLGAFF. CDR3 DNA: TGTGCCACCAGCAGTGCAGGGGTTTTGGGGGCTTTCTTT.

This clonotype has a handful of counts. The rearrangement links TRBV14 to TRBJ2-1; 12 bases are a match to TRBD2. Unmatched junction bases numbered 4, after V lost 1 base and J lost 9 bases. Germline-derived CDR1 and CDR2 are SGHDN and FVKESK. The CDR3 runs to 15 residues. The DNA for the CDR3 is TGTGCCAGCAGCCAAGGGACTAGCGGGGAGATTGAGCAGTTCTTC. Translation gives CASSQGTSGEIEQFF.

This clonotype was observed a handful of times. This chain uses TRBV29-1 with TRBJ2-3; the D gene is possibly TRBD1 (6 bases). V was trimmed by 7 bases and J by 4 bases, leaving 12 bases between them. This CDR3 is built from 12 residues. Germline values: CDR1 SQVTM, CDR2 ANQGSEA. As DNA, the CDR3 is TGCAGCGCCCGGGACATTTCAGATACGCAGTATTTT. Its protein product is CSARDISDTQYF.

The chain carries TRBV4-2 and TRBJ1-2, with TRBD1 matching over 9 bases. This CDR3 region has 13 residues. Trimming removed 5 bases from V and 8 bases from J; junction bases left unmatched: 6. In germline, CDR1 is LGHNA, CDR2 YNFKEQ. The DNA for the CDR3 is TGTGCCAGCAGCGCCCGGACAGGGGAAGGCTACACCTTC. Protein product: CASSARTGEGYTF.

This clonotype has only a few counts. This chain uses TRBV6-2 or TRBV6-3 with TRBJ2-7; possibly TRBD2 for D (5 bases). The germline V and J ends were trimmed by 5 bases and 1 base, with 18 bases remaining between them. The length of the CDR3 is 16 residues. Germline V gives CDR1 MNHEY, CDR2 SVGEGT. The CDR3 DNA reads as TGTGCCAGCAGTCACCCCGGGCGGAGGTCTTCCTACGAGCAGTACTTC. Protein sequence: CASSHPGRRSSYEQYF.

This clonotype was observed a handful of times. The chain has TRBV6-5 and TRBJ2-2; the D is unclear. Trimming left V 2 bases short and J 1 base short, with 8 bases between. CDR1 is MNHEY and CDR2 is SVGAGI in the germline V gene. The CDR3 contains 15 residues. The CDR3 sequence: CASSYQDGNTGELFF. The CDR3 region has the DNA TGTGCCAGCAGTTACCAGGACGGGAACACCGGGGAGCTGTTTTTT.

This clonotype was seen more than once but under ten times. The chain is built from TRBV4-1 and TRBJ1-1; unclear D gene. Germline lookup yields CDR1 MGHRA and CDR2 YSYEKL. The length of the CDR3 is 13 residues. V lost 1 base, J lost 4 bases, and 7 bases lay in between. The CDR3 here is CASSQAPGTEAFF. CDR3 sequence (DNA): TGCGCCAGCAGCCAAGCTCCCGGCACTGAAGCTTTCTTT.

This clonotype turned up a few times. The junction and the germline gene differ at one end; a read error may be behind it. This sequence joins TRBV27 and TRBJ2-1, with D perhaps matching TRBD2 (5 bases). The CDR3 contains 13 residues. From germline, CDR1 is MNHEY and CDR2 SMNVEV (reference sequence). Here the CDR3 reads CASREASNNEQFF. The CDR3 coding sequence is TGTGCCAGCAGGGAGGCCTCCAACAATGAGCAGTTCTTC.

This clonotype was observed a handful of times. The CDR3, as DNA: TGTGCCACCAGCAGAGATATTGTTGGGTCCAGATACAATGAGCAGTTCTTC. Protein sequence: CATSRDIVGSRYNEQFF. The V gene is TRBV15, the J gene TRBJ2-1; D unresolved. The ends were cut back, 0 bases at V and 4 bases at J, with 16 bases in the middle. Germline V gives CDR1 LNHNV, CDR2 YYDKDF (reference sequence). This CDR3 contains 17 residues.

This rearrangement joins TRBV10-3 to TRBJ2-1, with D maybe TRBD1 (5 bases). V shed 7 bases and J shed 5 bases, with 15 bases lying between them. This CDR3 contains 14 residues. Germline CDR1 ENHRY, CDR2 SYGVKD. This CDR3 is CAINSDSKHNEQFF. The CDR3, as DNA: TGTGCCATCAACTCAGACAGTAAGCACAATGAGCAGTTCTTC.

The sample holds a few counts of this clonotype. This rearrangement joins TRBV9 to TRBJ2-7, with D perhaps TRBD1 (5 bases). Trimming pared 4 bases from V and 4 bases from J, leaving 18 bases between. Looked up from germline, CDR1 is SGDLS and CDR2 is YYNGEE. This CDR3 spans 15 amino acids. In DNA, the CDR3 is TGTGCCAGCAGCCCATCAGCAGGGTTCGGATACGAGCAGTACTTC. This encodes CASSPSAGFGYEQYF.

V gene TRBV18 combines with J gene TRBJ2-1; 7 nucleotides align to TRBD1. The ends lost 3 bases at V and 5 bases at J; junction bases unmatched: 10. Germline lookup yields CDR1 KGHSH and CDR2 LQKENI. This CDR3 is 16 amino acids long. In nucleotides, the CDR3 is TGTGCCAGCTCACCCCCTCTGGGGACAGAGAACAATGAGCAGTTCTTC. The encoded protein is CASSPPLGTENNEQFF.